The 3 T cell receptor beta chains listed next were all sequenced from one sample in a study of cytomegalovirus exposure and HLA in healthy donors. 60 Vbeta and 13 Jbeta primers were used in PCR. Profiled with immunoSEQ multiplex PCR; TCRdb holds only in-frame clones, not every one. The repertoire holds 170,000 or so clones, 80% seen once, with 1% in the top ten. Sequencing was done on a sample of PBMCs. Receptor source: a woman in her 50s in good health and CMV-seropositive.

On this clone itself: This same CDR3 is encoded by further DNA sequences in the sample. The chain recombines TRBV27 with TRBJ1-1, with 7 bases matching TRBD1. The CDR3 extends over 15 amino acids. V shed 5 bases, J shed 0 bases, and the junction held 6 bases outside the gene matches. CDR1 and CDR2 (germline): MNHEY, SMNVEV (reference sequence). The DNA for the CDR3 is TGTGCCAGCAGTCCGGACAGGCTCTTGAACACTGAAGCTTTCTTT. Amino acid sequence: CASSPDRLLNTEAFF.

The CDR3: CASSARGGTTDTQYF. The CDR3 DNA reads TGTGCCAGCAGCGCGCGGGGGGGCACCACAGATACGCAGTATTTT. This chain uses TRBV9 with TRBJ2-3; 9 bases agree with TRBD2. Losses at the gene ends were 3 bases for V and 2 bases for J; bases not matched to a gene: 4. This CDR3 has 15 amino acids. The V gene's germline CDR1 is SGDLS and CDR2 YYNGEE.

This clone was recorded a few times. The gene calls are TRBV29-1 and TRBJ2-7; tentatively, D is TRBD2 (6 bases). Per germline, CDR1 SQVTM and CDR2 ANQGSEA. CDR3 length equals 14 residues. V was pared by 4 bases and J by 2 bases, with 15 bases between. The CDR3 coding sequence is TGCAGCGTTGGACCGGGACTTGGGGCCTACGAGCAGTACTTC. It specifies CSVGPGLGAYEQYF.